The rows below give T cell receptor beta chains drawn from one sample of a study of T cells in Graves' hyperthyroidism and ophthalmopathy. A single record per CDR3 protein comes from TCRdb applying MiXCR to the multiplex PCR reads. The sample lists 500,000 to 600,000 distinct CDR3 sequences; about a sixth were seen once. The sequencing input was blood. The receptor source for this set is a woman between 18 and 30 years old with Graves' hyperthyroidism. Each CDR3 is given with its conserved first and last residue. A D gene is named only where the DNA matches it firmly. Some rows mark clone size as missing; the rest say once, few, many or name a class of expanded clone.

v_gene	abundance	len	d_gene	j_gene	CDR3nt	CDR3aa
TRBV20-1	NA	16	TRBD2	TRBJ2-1	TGCAGTGCTAGAGATCGGTCAGCGGGGGGCTACAATGAGCAGTTCTTC	CSARDRSAGGYNEQFF
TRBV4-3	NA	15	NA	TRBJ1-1	TGCGCCAGCAGCCAAGGGGACATGCCGAACACTGAAGCTTTCTTT	CASSQGDMPNTEAFF
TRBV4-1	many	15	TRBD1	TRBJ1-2	TGCGCCAGCAGTCCGACAGGGGGCTCTAACTATGGCTACACCTTC	CASSPTGGSNYGYTF
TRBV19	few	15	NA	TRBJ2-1	TGTGCCAGTAGTATAGAGAGGTTAACCTACAATGAGCAGTTCTTC	CASSIERLTYNEQFF
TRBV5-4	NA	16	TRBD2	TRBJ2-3	TGTGCCAGCAGCTTTCCCGGAGAACTAGCGACAGATACGCAGTATTTT	CASSFPGELATDTQYF
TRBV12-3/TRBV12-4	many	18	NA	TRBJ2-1	TGTGCCAGCAGTTTATTATATCCAGGTGCGGGGTCGTACAATGAGCAGTTCTTC	CASSLLYPGAGSYNEQFF
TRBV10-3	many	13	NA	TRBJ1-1	TGTGCCATCAGGGTTGGGGATGTCACTGAAGCTTTCTTT	CAIRVGDVTEAFF
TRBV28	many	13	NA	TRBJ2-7	TGTGCCAGCAGTCCCCTCCATGCCTACGAGCAGTACTTC	CASSPLHAYEQYF
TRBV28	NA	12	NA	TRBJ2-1	TGTGCCAGCAGTTTATTCACAGGAAGGCAGTTCTTC	CASSLFTGRQFF
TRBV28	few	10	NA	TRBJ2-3	TGTGCCAGCGGGGGGGATACGCAGTATTTT	CASGGDTQYF
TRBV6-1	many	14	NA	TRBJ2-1	TGTGCCAGCAGTTATTCCAGCTCCTACAATGAGCAGTTCTTC	CASSYSSSYNEQFF
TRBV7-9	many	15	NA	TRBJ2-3	TGTGCCAGCAGCCGAGACGTGACAGGCACCGATACGCAGTATTTT	CASSRDVTGTDTQYF
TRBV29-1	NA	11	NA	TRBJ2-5	TGCAGCGTTGCAGGGGAAGAGACCCAGCACTTC	CSVAGEETQHF
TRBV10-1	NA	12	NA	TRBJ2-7	TGCGCCAGCAGTGAGGCCACAGGGGAGCAGTACTTC	CASSEATGEQYF
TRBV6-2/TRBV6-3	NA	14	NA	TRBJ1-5	TGTGCCAGCAGTTACTCCGGGGGGCGTCAGCCCCAGCATTTT	CASSYSGGRQPQHF
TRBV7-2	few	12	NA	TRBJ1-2	TGTGCCAGCAGCACGGACGCCTATGGCTACACCTTC	CASSTDAYGYTF
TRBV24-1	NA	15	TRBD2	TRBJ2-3	TGTGCCACCAGCTCGACTAGCGGAAGCACAGATACGCAGTATTTT	CATSSTSGSTDTQYF
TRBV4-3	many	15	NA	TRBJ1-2	TGCGCCAGCAGCCGGCAACTTAGGGGGAAGGAGGGCTACACCTTC	CASSRQLRGKEGYTF
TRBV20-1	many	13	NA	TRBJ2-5	TGCAGTGCTAGGGGACCCAGGAAAGAGACCCAGTACTTC	CSARGPRKETQYF
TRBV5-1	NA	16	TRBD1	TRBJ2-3	TGCGCCAGCAGCTCCCCTCGACAGGGGGCAGGGGATACGCAGTATTTT	CASSSPRQGAGDTQYF
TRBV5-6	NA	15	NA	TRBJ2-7	TGTGCCAGCAGCCCCCAGGCGGGGCTTACCTACGAGCAGTACTTC	CASSPQAGLTYEQYF
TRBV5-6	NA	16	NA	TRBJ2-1	TGTGCCAGCAGCTTGTCACCTAGTCAGTCCTACAATGAGCAGTTCTTC	CASSLSPSQSYNEQFF
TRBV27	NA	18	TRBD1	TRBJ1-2	TGTGCCAGCAGTTTAGAAGGGATAGGGGGACAGAAAAACTATGGCTACACCTTC	CASSLEGIGGQKNYGYTF
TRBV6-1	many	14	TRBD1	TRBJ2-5	TGTGCCAGCAGTGAATTACGGGACAGGGGGACCCAGTACTTC	CASSELRDRGTQYF
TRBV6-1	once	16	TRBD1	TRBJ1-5	TGTGCCAGCAGTATGAGGGACAGGGCTCGCAATCAGCCCCAGCATTTT	CASSMRDRARNQPQHF
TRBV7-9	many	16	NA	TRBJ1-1	TGTGCCAGCAGCCCCGCGCGGGGGGCCAGGAACACTGAAGCTTTCTTT	CASSPARGARNTEAFF
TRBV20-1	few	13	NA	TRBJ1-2	TGCAGTGCCTCACATTTAGCTAACTATGGCTACACCTTC	CSASHLANYGYTF
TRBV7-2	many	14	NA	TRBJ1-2	TGTGCCAGCAGCTTAGGCGGCCTAAACTATGGCTACACCTTC	CASSLGGLNYGYTF
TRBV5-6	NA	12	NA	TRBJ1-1	TGTGCCAGCGCGGGGTTGAACACTGAAGCTTTCTTT	CASAGLNTEAFF
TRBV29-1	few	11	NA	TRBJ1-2	TGCAGCGCGGGAGCTAACTATGGCTACACCTTC	CSAGANYGYTF
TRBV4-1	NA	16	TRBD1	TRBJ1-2	TGCGCCAGCAGCCAAGCGGACAGGGGCGCCCTTCATGGCTACACCTTC	CASSQADRGALHGYTF
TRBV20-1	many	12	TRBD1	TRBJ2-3	TGCAGTGCTGGGACAGGCACAGATACGCAGTATTTT	CSAGTGTDTQYF
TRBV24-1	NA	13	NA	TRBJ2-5	TGTGCCACCAGTGATTTGGCGGCCGAGACCCAGTACTTC	CATSDLAAETQYF
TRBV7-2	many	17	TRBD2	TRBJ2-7	TGTGCCAGCAGCTTAGGGGGGATAGCGGGAGAGGTCGTCGAGCAGTACTTC	CASSLGGIAGEVVEQYF
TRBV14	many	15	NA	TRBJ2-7	TGTGCCAGCAGCCAAGATCTGGGCTCCTCCTACGAGCAGTACTTC	CASSQDLGSSYEQYF
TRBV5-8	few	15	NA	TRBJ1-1	TGTGCCAGCAGCTTGCTTGACACCTTGAACACTGAAGCTTTCTTT	CASSLLDTLNTEAFF
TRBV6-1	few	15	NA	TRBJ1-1	TGTGCCAGCAGTGAATCAGAAGGGGCGGCCACTGAAGCTTTCTTT	CASSESEGAATEAFF
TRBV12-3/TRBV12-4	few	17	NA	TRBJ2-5	TGTGCCAGCAGTTTTGTTGGGGCCCCGCCCTTTTCTGGGACCCAGTACTTC	CASSFVGAPPFSGTQYF
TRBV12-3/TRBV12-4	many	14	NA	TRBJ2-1	TGTGCCAGCAGTTCTATAAGCTCCTACAATGAGCAGTTCTTC	CASSSISSYNEQFF
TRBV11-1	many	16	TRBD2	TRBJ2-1	TGTGCCAGCAGCTTGGGAAGAACGGGGGGGCTTGATGAGCAGTTCTTC	CASSLGRTGGLDEQFF
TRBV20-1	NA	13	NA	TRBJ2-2	TGCAGTGCAGGCGGGCCCCGGACCGGGGAGCTGTTTTTT	CSAGGPRTGELFF
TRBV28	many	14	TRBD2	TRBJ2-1	TGTGCCAGTCGGACTAGCGGGAGGGCCAATGAGCAGTTCTTC	CASRTSGRANEQFF
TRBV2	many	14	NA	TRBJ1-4	TGTGCCAGCAGTAAGGACGGGATTAATGAAAAACTGTTTTTT	CASSKDGINEKLFF
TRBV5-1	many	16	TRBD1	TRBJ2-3	TGCGCCAGCAGCTTGATTCGGCAGGGGGGCACAGATACGCAGTATTTT	CASSLIRQGGTDTQYF
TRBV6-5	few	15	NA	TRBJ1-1	TGTGCCAGCAGTTACTCGCCGGGGCGGTCCACTGAAGCTTTCTTT	CASSYSPGRSTEAFF
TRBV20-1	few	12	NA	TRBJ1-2	TGCAGTGCTACGGAACAGCCCTATGGCTACACCTTC	CSATEQPYGYTF
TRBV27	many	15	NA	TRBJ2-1	TGTGCCAGCAGTACACCCCGGGGCTACTACAATGAGCAGTTCTTC	CASSTPRGYYNEQFF
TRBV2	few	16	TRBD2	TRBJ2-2	TGTGCCAGCAGCTCAGGGAGCGGGAGATACACCGGGGAGCTGTTTTTT	CASSSGSGRYTGELFF
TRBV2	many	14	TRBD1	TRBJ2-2	TGTGCCAGCAGCGTGACAGGGGGAACCGGGGAGCTGTTTTTT	CASSVTGGTGELFF
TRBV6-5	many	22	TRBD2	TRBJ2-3	TGTGCCAGCAGTTACACCCCGTTTCGGGCTAGCGGGAGGACCGTCCCCCCTAATACGCAGTATTTT	CASSYTPFRASGRTVPPNTQYF
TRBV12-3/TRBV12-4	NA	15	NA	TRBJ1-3	TGTGCCAGCAGTTTTTTTGGGTACCCTGGAAACACCATATATTTT	CASSFFGYPGNTIYF
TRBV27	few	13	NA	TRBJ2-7	TGTGCCAGCAGTTTGCGGACAGACTACGAGCAGTACTTC	CASSLRTDYEQYF
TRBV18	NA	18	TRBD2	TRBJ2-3	TGTGCCAGCTCACCACTACCTAGCGGGAGGGCCAGGACAGATACGCAGTATTTT	CASSPLPSGRARTDTQYF
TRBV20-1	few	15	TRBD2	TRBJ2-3	TGCAGTGCTACTAAGGCTAGCGGGGGTCCAGATACGCAGTATTTT	CSATKASGGPDTQYF
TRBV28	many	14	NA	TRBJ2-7	TGTGCCAGCAGTTTATCTAGCCTCGCTACCGAGCAGTACTTC	CASSLSSLATEQYF
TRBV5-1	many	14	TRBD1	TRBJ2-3	TGCGCCAGCTTCCCAGGGGGCGGCACAGATACGCAGTATTTT	CASFPGGGTDTQYF
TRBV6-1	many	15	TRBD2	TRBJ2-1	TGTGCCAGCAGTGTAGGGGCTAGCGGTGTCAATGAGCAGTTCTTC	CASSVGASGVNEQFF